The sequence of this T cell receptor (beta chain) was determined in a study of T-cell reconstitution after alpha-beta-depleted transplantation in children (dated by TCRdb to 2016 to 2018). Notes on the research overall: The study quantitatively tracked T-cell immune reconstitution after TCRalphabeta/CD19-depleted allogeneic hematopoietic cell transplantation in children using TCR repertoire profiling.

At the junction V is shortened by 0 bases and J by 3 bases, with 11 bases in between. Including the terminal cysteine and phenylalanine, the CDR3 comprises 15 residues. Only the CDR3 portion is preserved as DNA: 45 bases, with reading frame beginning at the first base. CDR1 LGHNA and CDR2 YSLEER are derived from the germline V gene. The library was built by means of PCR. TCRdb records Illumina HiSeq 2500 as the sequencer. TCR libraries were prepared with molecular barcoding, using unique molecular identifiers to normalize TCRbeta repertoire quantification. TCRdb trimmed the raw reads at Q25, called clones with MiXCR and kept productive beta chains. Entries are consolidated by CDR3 protein sequence, retaining the most common genes and DNA. In this sample the table shows around 600,000 distinct CDR3 sequences, 16% of which occur a single time. Approximately 1% of the sample comes from the top ten. Details on this clonotype: Its binding antigen is unknown. Nothing much larger sits one base from this clone, and base qualities are not available.

The TCR originated in a human donor who donated a stem cell graft to a child with acute myeloid leukemia. Recombination joined TRBV4-3 with TRBJ1-2; the D gene is possibly TRBD1, with 5 bases matching. The sample consisted of PBMCs from the stem cell graft donor, taken from the stem cell graft. CDR3 protein: CASSQEAGQDYGYTF. The nucleotide sequence is TGCGCCAGCAGCCAAGAAGCGGGGCAGGACTATGGCTACACCTTC.